One TCR beta chain is described in this entry. What it binds is unknown. Expressed TCRB transcripts were sequenced because the entire RNA isolate underwent reverse transcription. Sequencing of naive, central memory and regulatory T cell samples gave an average of around 3.6 million reads. Sequenced by immunoSEQ multiplex PCR; TCRdb stores in-frame clones only, minus some. In the table there are about half a million clones, 25% to 35% of which are singletons. The data originate from a study of beta chain features in type 1 diabetes. Overall study findings and caveats: These data did not resolve whether HLA type affects TCRB rearrangement. Among all four CD4+ subsets, Type 1 diabetes patients had TCRB CDR3s that were moderately but significantly shorter.

V was shortened by 5 bases and J by 5 bases, with 12 bases between the two germline ends. The germline V gene has CDR1 LGHNA and CDR2 YSLEER. CDR3 length: 14 residues. Post-sort purity exceeded 98% for all sorted populations. J is TRBJ2-2 and V is TRBV4-3; a weak D match, TRBD2 (5 bases). The clonotype was recovered from a man in his late teens or twenties in good health. The sequenced sample was naive CD4+ T cells from blood. The CDR3, as DNA: TGCGCCAGCAGCTACAGTAAGCGGACCGGGGAGCTGTTTTTT. It specifies CASSYSKRTGELFF.